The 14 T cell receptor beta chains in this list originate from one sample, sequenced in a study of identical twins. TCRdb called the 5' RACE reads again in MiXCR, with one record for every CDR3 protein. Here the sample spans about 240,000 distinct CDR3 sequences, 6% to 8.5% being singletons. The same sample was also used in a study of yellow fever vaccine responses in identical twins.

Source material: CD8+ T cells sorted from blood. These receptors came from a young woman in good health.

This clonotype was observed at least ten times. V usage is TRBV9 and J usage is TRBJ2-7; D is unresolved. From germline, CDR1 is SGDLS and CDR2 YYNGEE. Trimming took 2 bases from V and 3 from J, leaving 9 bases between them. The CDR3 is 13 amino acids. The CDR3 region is CASSVYPSYEQYF. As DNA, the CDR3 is TGTGCCAGCAGCGTTTACCCGAGCTACGAGCAGTACTTC.

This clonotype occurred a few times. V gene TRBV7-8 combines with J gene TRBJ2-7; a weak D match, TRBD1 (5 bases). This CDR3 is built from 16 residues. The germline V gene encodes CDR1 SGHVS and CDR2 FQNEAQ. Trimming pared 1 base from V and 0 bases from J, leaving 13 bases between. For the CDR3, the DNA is TGTGCCAGCAGCTTAGGTTGGGCAGGGTCCTCCTACGAGCAGTACGTC. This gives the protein CASSLGWAGSSYEQYV.

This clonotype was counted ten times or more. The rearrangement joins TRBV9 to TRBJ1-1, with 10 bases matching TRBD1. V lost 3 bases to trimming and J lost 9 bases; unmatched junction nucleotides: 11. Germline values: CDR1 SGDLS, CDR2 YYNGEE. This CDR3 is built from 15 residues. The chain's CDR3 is CASSGGLTGGDKAFF. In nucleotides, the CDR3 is TGTGCCAGCAGCGGAGGACTGACAGGGGGCGATAAAGCTTTCTTT. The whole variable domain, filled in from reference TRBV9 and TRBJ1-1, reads DSGVTQTPKHLITATGQRVTLRCSPRSGDLSVYWYQQSLDQGLQFLIQYYNGEERAKGNILERFSAQQFPDLHSELNLSSLELGDSALYFCASSGGLTGGDKAFFGQGTRLTVV.

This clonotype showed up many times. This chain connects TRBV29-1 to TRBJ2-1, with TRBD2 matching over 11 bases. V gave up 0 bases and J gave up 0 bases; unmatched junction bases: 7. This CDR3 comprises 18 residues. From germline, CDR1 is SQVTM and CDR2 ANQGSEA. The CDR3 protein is CSVEDPGLAESSYNEQFF. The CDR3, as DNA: TGCAGCGTTGAAGATCCGGGACTAGCGGAGAGCTCCTACAATGAGCAGTTCTTC.

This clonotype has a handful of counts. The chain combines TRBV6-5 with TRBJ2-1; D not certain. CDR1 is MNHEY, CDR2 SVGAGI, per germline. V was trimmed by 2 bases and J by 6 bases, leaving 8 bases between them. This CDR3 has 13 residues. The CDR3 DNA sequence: TGTGCCAGCAGTTACCCAGGTTCCAATGAGCAGTTCTTC. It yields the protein CASSYPGSNEQFF.

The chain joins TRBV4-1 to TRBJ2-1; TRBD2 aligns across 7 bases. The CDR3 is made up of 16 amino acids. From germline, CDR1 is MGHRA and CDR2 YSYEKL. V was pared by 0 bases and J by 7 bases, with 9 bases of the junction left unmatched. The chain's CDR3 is CASSQEGPAGLNEQFF. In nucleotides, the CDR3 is TGCGCCAGCAGCCAAGAGGGTCCAGCGGGACTAAATGAGCAGTTCTTC.

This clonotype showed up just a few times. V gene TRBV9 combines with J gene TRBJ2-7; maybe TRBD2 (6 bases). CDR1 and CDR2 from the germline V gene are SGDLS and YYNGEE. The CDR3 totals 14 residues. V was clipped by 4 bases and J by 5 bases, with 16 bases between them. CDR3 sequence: CASSSPGGSNEQYF. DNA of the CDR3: TGTGCCAGCAGCTCCCCAGGAGGGTCTAACGAGCAGTACTTC.

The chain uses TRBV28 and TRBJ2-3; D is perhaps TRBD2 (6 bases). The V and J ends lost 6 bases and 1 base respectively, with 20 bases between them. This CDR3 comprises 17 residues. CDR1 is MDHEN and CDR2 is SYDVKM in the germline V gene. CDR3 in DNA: TGTGCCAGCAGACCAACGACCTGGGGGGTAGGCACAGATACGCAGTATTTT. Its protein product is CASRPTTWGVGTDTQYF.

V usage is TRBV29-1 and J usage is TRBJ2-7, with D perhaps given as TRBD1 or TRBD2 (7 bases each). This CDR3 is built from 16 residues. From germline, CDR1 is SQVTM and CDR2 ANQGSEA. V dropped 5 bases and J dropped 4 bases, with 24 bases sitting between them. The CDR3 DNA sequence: TGCAGCGTTTCCGGGCGAACCAGGGGGGGTGGTTACGAGCAGTACTTC. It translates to CSVSGRTRGGGYEQYF.

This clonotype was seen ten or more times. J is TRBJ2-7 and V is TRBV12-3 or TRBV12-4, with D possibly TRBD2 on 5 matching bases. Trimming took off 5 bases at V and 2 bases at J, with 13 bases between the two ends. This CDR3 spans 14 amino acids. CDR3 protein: CASSPDSSPYEQYF. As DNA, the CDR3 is TGTGCCAGCAGTCCGGACTCAAGCCCCTACGAGCAGTACTTC.

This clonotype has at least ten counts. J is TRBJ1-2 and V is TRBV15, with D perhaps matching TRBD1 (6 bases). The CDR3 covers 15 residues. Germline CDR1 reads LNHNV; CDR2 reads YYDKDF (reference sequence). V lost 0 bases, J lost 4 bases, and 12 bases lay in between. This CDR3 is CATSRDRGFGYGYTF. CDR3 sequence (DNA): TGTGCCACCAGCAGAGACAGGGGTTTTGGCTATGGCTACACCTTC.

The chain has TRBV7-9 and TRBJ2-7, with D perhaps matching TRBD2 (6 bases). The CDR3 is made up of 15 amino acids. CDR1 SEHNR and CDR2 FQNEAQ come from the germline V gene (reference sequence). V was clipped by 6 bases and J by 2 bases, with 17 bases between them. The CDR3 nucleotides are TGTGCCAGCAGTTCGGTGGGGGGACCACCCTACGAGCAGTACTTC. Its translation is CASSSVGGPPYEQYF.

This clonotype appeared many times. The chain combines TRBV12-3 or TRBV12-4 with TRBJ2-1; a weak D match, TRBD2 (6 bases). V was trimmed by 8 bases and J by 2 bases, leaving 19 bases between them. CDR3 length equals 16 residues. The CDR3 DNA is TGTGCCAGCGGACTTTTAGGGGACTCAACCTACAATGAGCAGTTCTTC. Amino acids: CASGLLGDSTYNEQFF.

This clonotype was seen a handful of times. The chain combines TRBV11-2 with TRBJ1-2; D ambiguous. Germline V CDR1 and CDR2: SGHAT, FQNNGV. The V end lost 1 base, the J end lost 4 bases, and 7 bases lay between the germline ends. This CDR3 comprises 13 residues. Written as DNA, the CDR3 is TGTGCCAGCAGCTTAGGAGACTTCTATGGCTACACCTTC. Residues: CASSLGDFYGYTF.